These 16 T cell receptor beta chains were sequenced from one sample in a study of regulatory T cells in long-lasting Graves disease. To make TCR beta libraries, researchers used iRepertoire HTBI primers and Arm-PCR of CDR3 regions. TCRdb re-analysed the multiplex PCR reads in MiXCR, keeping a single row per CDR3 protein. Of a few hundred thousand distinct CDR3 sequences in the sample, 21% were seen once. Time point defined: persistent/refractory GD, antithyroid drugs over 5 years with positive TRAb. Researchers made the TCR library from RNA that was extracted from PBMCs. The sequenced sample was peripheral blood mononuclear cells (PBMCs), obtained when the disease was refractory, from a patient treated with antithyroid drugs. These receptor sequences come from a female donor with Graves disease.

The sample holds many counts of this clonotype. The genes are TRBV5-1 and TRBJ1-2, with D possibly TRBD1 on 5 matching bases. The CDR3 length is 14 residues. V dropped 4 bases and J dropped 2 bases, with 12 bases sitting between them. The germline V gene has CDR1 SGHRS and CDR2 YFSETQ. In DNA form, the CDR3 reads TGCGCCAGCAGCCCCCCGGGGCCAAACTATGGCTACACCTTC. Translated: CASSPPGPNYGYTF.

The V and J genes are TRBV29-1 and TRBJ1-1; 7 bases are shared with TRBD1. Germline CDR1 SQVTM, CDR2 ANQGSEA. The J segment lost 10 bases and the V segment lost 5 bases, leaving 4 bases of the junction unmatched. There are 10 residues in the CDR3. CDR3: CSVKRDRAFF. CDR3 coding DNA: TGCAGCGTTAAACGGGACAGAGCTTTCTTT.

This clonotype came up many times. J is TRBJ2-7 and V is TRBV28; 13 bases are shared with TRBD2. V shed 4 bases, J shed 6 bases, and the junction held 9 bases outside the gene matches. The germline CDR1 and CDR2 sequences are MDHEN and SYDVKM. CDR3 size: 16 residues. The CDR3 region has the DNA TGTGCCAGCAGTTACTCTACTAGCGGGAGGGAGGTCGAGCAGTACTTC. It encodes CASSYSTSGREVEQYF.

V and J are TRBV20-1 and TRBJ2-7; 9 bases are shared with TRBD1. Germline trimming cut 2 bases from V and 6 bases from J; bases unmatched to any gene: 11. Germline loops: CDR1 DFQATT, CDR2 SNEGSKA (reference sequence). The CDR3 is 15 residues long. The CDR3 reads CSARQWTGAAGEQYF. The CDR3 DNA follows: TGCAGTGCTAGACAGTGGACAGGGGCCGCCGGCGAGCAGTACTTC.

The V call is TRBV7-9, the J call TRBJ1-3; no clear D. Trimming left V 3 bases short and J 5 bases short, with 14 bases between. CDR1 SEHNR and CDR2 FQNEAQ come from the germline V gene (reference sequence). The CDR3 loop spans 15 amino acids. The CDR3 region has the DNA TGTGCCAGCAGCTTTAGCAATCGGGGAAGAAACACCATATATTTT. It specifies CASSFSNRGRNTIYF. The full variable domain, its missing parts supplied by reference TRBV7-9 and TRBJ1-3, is DTGVSQNPRHKITKRGQNVTFRCDPISEHNRLYWYRQTLGQGPEFLTYFQNEAQLEKSRLLSDRFSAERPKGSFSTLEIQRTEQGDSAMYLCASSFSNRGRNTIYFGEGSWLTVV.

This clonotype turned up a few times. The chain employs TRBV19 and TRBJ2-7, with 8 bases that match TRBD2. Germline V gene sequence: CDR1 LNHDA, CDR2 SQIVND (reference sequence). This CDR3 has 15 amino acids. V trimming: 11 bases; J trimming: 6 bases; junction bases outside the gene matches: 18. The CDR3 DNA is TGTGCCCACGGGGGGGCGCAGCGGAATTGTTGCGAGCAGTACTTC. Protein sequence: CAHGGAQRNCCEQYF.

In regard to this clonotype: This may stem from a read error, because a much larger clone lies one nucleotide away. This CDR3 is CAGRIDTEAFF. The DNA of the CDR3 is TGTGCCGGCAGGATCGACACTGAAGCTTTCTTT. The rearrangement links TRBV6-1 to TRBJ1-1; the D is unclear. Germline CDR1 and CDR2: MNHNS and SASEGT. The CDR3 runs to 11 residues.

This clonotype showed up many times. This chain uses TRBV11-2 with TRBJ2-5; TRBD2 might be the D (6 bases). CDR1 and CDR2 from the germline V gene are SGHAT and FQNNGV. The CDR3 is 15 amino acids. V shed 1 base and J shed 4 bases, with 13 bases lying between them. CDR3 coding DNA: TGTGCCAGCAGCTTAGGTCTTGAGGAGGGAGAGACCCAGTACTTC. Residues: CASSLGLEEGETQYF.

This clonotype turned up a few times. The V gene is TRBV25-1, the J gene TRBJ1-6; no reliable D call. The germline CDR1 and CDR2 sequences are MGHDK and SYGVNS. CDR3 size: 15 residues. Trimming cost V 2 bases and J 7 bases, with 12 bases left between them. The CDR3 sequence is CASSELTGPNSPLHF. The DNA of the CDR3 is TGTGCCAGCAGTGAACTGACGGGTCCAAATTCACCCCTCCACTTT.

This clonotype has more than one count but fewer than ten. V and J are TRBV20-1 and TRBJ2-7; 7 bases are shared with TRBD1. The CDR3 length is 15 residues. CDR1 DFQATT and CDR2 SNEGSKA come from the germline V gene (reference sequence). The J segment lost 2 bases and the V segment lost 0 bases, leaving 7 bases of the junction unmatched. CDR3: CSARDLTGNPYEQYF. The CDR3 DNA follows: TGCAGTGCTAGAGATTTGACAGGGAACCCCTACGAGCAGTACTTC.

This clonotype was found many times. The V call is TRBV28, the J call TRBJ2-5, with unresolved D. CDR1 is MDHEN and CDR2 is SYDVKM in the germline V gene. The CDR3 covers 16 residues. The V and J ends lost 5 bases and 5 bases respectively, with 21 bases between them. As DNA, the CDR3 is TGTGCCAGCAGTCAACCCCAGTGGACCGGGTTCGAGACCCAGTACTTC. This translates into CASSQPQWTGFETQYF.

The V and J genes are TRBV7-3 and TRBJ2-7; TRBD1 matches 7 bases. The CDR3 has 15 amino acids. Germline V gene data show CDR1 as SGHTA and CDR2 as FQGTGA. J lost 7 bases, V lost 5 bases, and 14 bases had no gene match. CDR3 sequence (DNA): TGTGCCAGCAGCCCGGCCGGGACAGCGCCTATGGAGCAGTACTTC. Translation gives CASSPAGTAPMEQYF. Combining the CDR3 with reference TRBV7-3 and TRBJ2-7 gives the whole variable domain GAGVSQTPSNKVTEKGKYVELRCDPISGHTALYWYRQSLGQGPEFLIYFQGTGAADDSGLPNDRFFAVRPEGSVSTLKIQRTERGDSAVYLCASSPAGTAPMEQYFGPGTRLTVT.

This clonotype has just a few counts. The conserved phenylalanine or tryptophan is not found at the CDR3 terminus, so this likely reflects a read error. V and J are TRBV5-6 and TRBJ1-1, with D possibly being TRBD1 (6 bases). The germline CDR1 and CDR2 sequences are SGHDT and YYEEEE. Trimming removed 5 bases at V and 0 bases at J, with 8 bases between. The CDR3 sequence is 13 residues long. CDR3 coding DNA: TGTGCCAGCAGACAGGGAGTGAACACTGAAGCTTTCCTT. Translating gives CASRQGVNTEAFL.

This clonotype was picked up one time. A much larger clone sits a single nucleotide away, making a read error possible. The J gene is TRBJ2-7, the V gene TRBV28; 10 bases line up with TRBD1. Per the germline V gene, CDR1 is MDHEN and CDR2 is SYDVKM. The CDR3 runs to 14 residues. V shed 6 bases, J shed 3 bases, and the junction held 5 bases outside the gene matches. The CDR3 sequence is CASSGGQGDYEQYF. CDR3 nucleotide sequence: TGTGCCAGCAGCGGAGGACAGGGGGACTACGAGCAGTACTTC.

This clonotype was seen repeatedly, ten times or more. The CDR3 region has the DNA TGTGCCAGCAGCCCGGACCTGAACACTGAAGCTTTCTTT. Protein sequence: CASSPDLNTEAFF. The chain combines TRBV12-3 or TRBV12-4 with TRBJ1-1; no firm D call. V was pared by 6 bases and J by 0 bases, with 8 bases between. This CDR3 comprises 13 residues.

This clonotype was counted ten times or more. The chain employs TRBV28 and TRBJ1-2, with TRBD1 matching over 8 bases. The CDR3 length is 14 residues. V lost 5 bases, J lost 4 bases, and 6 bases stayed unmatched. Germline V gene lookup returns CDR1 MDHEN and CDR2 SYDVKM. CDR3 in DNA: TGTGCCAGCAGTCAACAACAGGGGGGCTATGGCTACACCTTC. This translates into CASSQQQGGYGYTF.